This T cell receptor beta chain is from a study of T cell responses to AZD1222 COVID-19 vaccine. This CDR3 is 13 amino acids long. Germline trimming cut 3 bases from V and 3 bases from J; bases unmatched to any gene: 2. Germline-derived CDR1 and CDR2 are LGHDT and YNNKEL (reference sequence). Concerning this clone: The target antigen is unknown.

Clones were sequenced by immunoSEQ multiplex PCR, and TCRdb holds only the in-frame ones, with some missing. This table holds 95,000 to 150,000 clones, approximately 89% found once. Study-level results: As reported, nearly half of all spike-specific TCRs target variant regions that are unmutated. The study sampled repertoires only after the peak T cell response. Regions 160-218 and 743-854 held dominance among vaccine-associated CD4 TCRs, which spanned spike.

Material: peripheral blood, obtained on day 0 of AZD1222 vaccination. The clonotype comes from an adult in good health. This chain uses TRBV3-1 (or the pseudogene TRBV3-2) with TRBJ2-7; 7 positions match TRBD2. Written as DNA, the CDR3 is TGTGCCAGCAGCCAGCCGGGGGGCTACGAGCAGTACTTC. It translates to CASSQPGGYEQYF.